The rows below give T cell receptor beta chains drawn from one sample of a study of long-term antiretroviral therapy in people with HIV. Sequencing was performed with immunoSEQ multiplex PCR; in TCRdb, only in-frame clones are kept and a portion is missing. The repertoire holds 15,000 to 20,000 clones, with approximately 95% as singletons. The starting material was unsorted PBMCs, obtained more than 10 years after starting antiretroviral therapy. These receptors were obtained from a man aged 25-45 years with HIV. Each CDR3 is given without its conserved first and last residue.

j_gene,v_gene,CDR3aa
TRBJ1-3,TRBV19,ASQRGNRYPISGNTIY
TRBJ2-5,TRBV19,ASSIRGTQY
TRBJ2-7,TRBV5-1,ASSLETIPEQY
TRBJ2-3,TRBV9,ASSQTTDTQY
TRBJ2-5,TRBV29-1,SALGLEETQY
TRBJ1-4,TRBV6-5,ASSYEGRGDEKLF
TRBJ2-5,TRBV28,ASSSRTGGVPETQY
TRBJ1-1,TRBV30,AWTYRLNTEAF
TRBJ2-7,TRBV7-9,ASSEADARQY
TRBJ2-3,TRBV5-1,ASSLSFAGAGVTDTQY
TRBJ2-7,TRBV5-4,ASSRGQGVYSYEQY
TRBJ2-3,TRBV7-6,ASSLASLNTDTQY
TRBJ2-2,TRBV10-3,AISENYLQNTGELF
TRBJ2-6,TRBV6-1,ASTGGAGANVLT
TRBJ2-3,TRBV4-1,ASSHPRKLAGGAPNTDTQY
TRBJ2-3,TRBV11-3,ASSATYTDTQY
TRBJ1-6,TRBV2,ASTPDRGFNSPLH
TRBJ1-5,TRBV6-6,ASSYSGQVGH
TRBJ1-1,TRBV18,ASSRAGDTEAF
TRBJ2-1,TRBV6-1,ASTWTQDNEQF
TRBJ1-1,TRBV27,ASSLSSGWNTEAF
TRBJ2-5,TRBV14,ASSLLNTQETQY